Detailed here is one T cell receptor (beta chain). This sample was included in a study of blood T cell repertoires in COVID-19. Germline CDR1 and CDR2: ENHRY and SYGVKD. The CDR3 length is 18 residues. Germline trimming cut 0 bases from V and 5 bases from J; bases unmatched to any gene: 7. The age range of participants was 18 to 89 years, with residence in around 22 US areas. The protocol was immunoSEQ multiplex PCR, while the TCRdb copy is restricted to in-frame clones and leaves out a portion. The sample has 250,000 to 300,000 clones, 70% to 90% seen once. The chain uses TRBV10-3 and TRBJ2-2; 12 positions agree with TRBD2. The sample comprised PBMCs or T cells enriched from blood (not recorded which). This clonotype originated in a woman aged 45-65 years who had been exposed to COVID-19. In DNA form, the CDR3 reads TGTGCCATCAGTGAGTCGGGGACTAGCGGGCTCCTAACCGGGGAGCTGTTTTTT. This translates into CAISESGTSGLLTGELFF.